Listed below are T cell receptor beta chains from one sample, sequenced in a study of Ad26.COV2.S vaccination and SARS-CoV-2 variants. Assay: immunoSEQ multiplex PCR; the TCRdb copy retains only in-frame clones and omits some. The sample lists a few hundred thousand clones, around 90% occurring once. The material was peripheral blood, obtained in a trial of Ad26.COV2.S vaccine versus placebo. The origin of the receptors is a person between 18 and 59 years old who received the Ad26.COV2.S COVID-19 vaccine or a placebo. The CDR3 runs from the conserved cysteine through the conserved F or W. The D gene is left open where the match is weak. Expanded clones get a size class; other rows say once, few or many, or leave the size out.

>TRBV4-3|TRBJ2-6|TRBD1|-
CASSQGTGSGANVLTF
TGCGCCAGCAGCCAAGGGACAGGCTCTGGGGCCAACGTCCTGACTTTC
>TRBV5-8|TRBJ2-3|TRBD1|-
CASSLWTGDTQYF
TGTGCCAGCAGCTTGTGGACAGGGGATACGCAGTATTTT
>TRBV18|TRBJ2-7|-|once
CASSPPGEAYEQYF
TGTGCCAGCTCACCACCCGGGGAGGCCTACGAGCAGTACTTC
>TRBV10-3|TRBJ1-5|TRBD1|-
CAISGTGDQPQHF
TGTGCCATCAGCGGGACAGGGGATCAGCCCCAGCATTTT
>TRBV6-5|TRBJ2-1|-|-
CASSRTTDSVWEQFF
TGTGCCAGCAGTAGAACGACCGATAGCGTATGGGAGCAGTTCTTC
>TRBV4-1|TRBJ2-2|-|-
CASSLGWQNTGELFF
TGCGCCAGCAGCCTCGGGTGGCAGAACACCGGGGAGCTGTTTTTT
>TRBV5-1|TRBJ2-3|-|-
CASRGSSTDTQYF
TGCGCCAGCAGGGGATCTAGCACAGATACGCAGTATTTT
>TRBV15|TRBJ2-6|TRBD1|-
CATSSTRGQGANVLTF
TGTGCCACCAGCAGCACAAGGGGGCAGGGGGCCAACGTCCTGACTTTC
>TRBV7-9|TRBJ2-1|TRBD1|-
CASSATGASSYNEQFF
TGTGCCAGCAGCGCCACAGGGGCCAGCTCCTACAATGAGCAGTTCTTC
>TRBV5-5|TRBJ2-3|-|-
CASSLGRVYTDTQYF
TGTGCCAGCAGCTTGGGCCGGGTGTACACAGATACGCAGTATTTT
>TRBV29-1|TRBJ2-1|TRBD2|-
CSVEFERLAYNEQFF
TGCAGCGTTGAATTTGAGAGACTAGCGTACAATGAGCAGTTCTTC
>TRBV25-1|TRBJ2-7|-|-
CASSTKNTDEQYF
TGTGCCAGCAGTACCAAGAACACCGACGAGCAGTACTTC
>TRBV18|TRBJ1-2|-|-
CASSPPGELYGYTF
TGTGCCAGCTCACCACCCGGTGAGCTCTATGGCTACACCTTC
>TRBV5-5|TRBJ1-1|-|-
CASSFVGVGEAFF
TGTGCCAGCAGCTTTGTGGGAGTGGGTGAAGCTTTCTTT
>TRBV4-2|TRBJ1-2|-|-
CASSQENLGGIYGYTF
TGTGCCAGCAGCCAAGAGAACTTGGGGGGAATCTATGGCTACACCTTC
>TRBV18|TRBJ1-2|-|-
CASSPGPLSRGYTF
TGTGCCAGCTCCCCCGGACCGCTGAGCCGTGGCTACACCTTC
>TRBV5-1|TRBJ1-5|-|-
CASSLGGGGDQPQHF
TGCGCCAGCAGCTTGGGTGGTGGGGGGGATCAGCCCCAGCATTTT
>TRBV2|TRBJ2-7|-|-
CASSLGALGDEQYF
TGTGCCAGCAGTCTGGGGGCCTTGGGTGACGAGCAGTACTTC
>TRBV30|TRBJ2-3|-|-
CAWSSSTDTQYF
TGTGCCTGGAGTTCCAGCACAGATACGCAGTATTTT
>TRBV7-9|TRBJ2-1|TRBD2|-
CASSLEGSSGIEQFF
TGTGCCAGCAGCTTAGAAGGGAGTAGCGGGATTGAGCAGTTCTTC
>TRBV5-1|TRBJ2-1|-|once
CASSFSFQRGRLGGEQFF
TGCGCCAGCAGCTTCTCATTTCAGAGGGGCCGATTGGGGGGAGAGCAGTTCTTC
>TRBV5-4|TRBJ2-1|TRBD2|-
CASSLLGNGLAALEQFF
TGTGCCAGCAGCTTGTTAGGTAATGGACTAGCGGCTTTAGAGCAGTTCTTC
>TRBV19|TRBJ2-3|-|-
CASSTNPSDTQYF
TGTGCCAGTAGTACCAACCCCTCCGATACGCAGTATTTT
>TRBV2|TRBJ1-3|-|few
CASSVDGVFSGNTIYF
TGTGCCAGCAGCGTGGACGGGGTATTCTCTGGAAACACCATATATTTT
>TRBV6-5|TRBJ1-6|-|-
CASSYGLGRGDSPLHF
TGTGCCAGCAGTTACGGTTTGGGTAGAGGAGATTCACCCCTCCACTTT
>TRBV18|TRBJ1-3|TRBD1|-
CASSLGQGAFGNTIYF
TGTGCCAGCTCCCTCGGACAGGGGGCATTTGGAAACACCATATATTTT
>TRBV29-1|TRBJ1-1|-|-
CSVGRMNTEAFF
TGCAGCGTTGGACGGATGAACACTGAAGCTTTCTTT
>TRBV6-1|TRBJ2-6|-|-
CASSEFGQSSGANVLTF
TGTGCCAGCAGTGAATTTGGACAATCCTCTGGGGCCAACGTCCTGACTTTC
>TRBV28|TRBJ1-5|-|-
CASRSGVTKFPIDQPQHF
TGTGCCAGCAGATCGGGTGTCACGAAATTCCCAATTGATCAGCCCCAGCATTTT